The rows below give T cell receptor beta chains drawn from one sample of a study of T cells in Graves' hyperthyroidism and ophthalmopathy. In TCRdb, the multiplex PCR reads were re-called with MiXCR into one record per CDR3 protein. Of around 600,000 distinct CDR3 sequences in the sample, around 14% were seen once. The sequencing input was blood. All receptors derive from a woman between 25 and 40 years old with Graves' hyperthyroidism. Each CDR3 is given with its conserved first and last residue. The D gene is left open where the match is weak. A row's size may be missing; if present it is once, few, many or a size class.

TRBV30	many	TRBJ2-2	-	TGTGCCTGGAGTGTGTTCGGGGGCACCGGGGAGCTGTTTTTT	CAWSVFGGTGELFF
TRBV19	-	TRBJ2-7	TRBD2	TGTGCCAGTAATCAGGCGGGAGCGAACGAGCAGTACTTC	CASNQAGANEQYF
TRBV12-3/TRBV12-4	many	TRBJ1-5	-	TGTGCCAGCAGTTTTACGGGGGGCAATCAGCCCCAGCATTTT	CASSFTGGNQPQHF
TRBV20-1	many	TRBJ2-1	TRBD2	TGCAGTGCTCCCGCCCCGGCGGGAGCGTACAATGAGCAGTTCTTC	CSAPAPAGAYNEQFF
TRBV27	few	TRBJ2-1	TRBD1	TGTGCCAGCAGTTTGGACAGGCGAAGCCCATCAGGTAATGAGCAGTTCTTC	CASSLDRRSPSGNEQFF
TRBV10-3	many	TRBJ1-2	-	TGTGCCATCAGCGCCTTGGGGACTAACTATGGCTACACCTTC	CAISALGTNYGYTF
TRBV27	many	TRBJ2-5	TRBD2	TGTGCCAGCAGTCCTTCCGGGAGGCAAGAGACCCAGTACTTC	CASSPSGRQETQYF
TRBV18	-	TRBJ2-1	-	TGTGCCAGCTCACCGGGCGTATCACACAATGAGCAGTTCTTC	CASSPGVSHNEQFF
TRBV30	many	TRBJ1-1	TRBD1	TGTGCCTGGAGAGGTGGCCACCAGGGGACAGGTGGCACTGAAGCTTTCTTT	CAWRGGHQGTGGTEAFF
TRBV9	-	TRBJ2-7	-	TGTGCCAGCAGCCCGAATAATCTCGGGGTCGAGCAGTACTTC	CASSPNNLGVEQYF
TRBV20-1	-	TRBJ2-3	-	TGCAGTGCTAGAGATCTAATGCGGGCTAGTACAGATACGCAGTATTTT	CSARDLMRASTDTQYF
TRBV5-6	many	TRBJ2-7	TRBD2	TGTGCCAGCAGCTTGGTAGCGGGAGATGAGCAGTACTTC	CASSLVAGDEQYF
TRBV20-1	many	TRBJ2-3	TRBD2	TGCAGCTCCCTAGCGGGTAGCACAGATACGCAGTATTTT	CSSLAGSTDTQYF
TRBV10-2	few	TRBJ2-5	-	TGCGCCAGCCAGCCATTAGACCGGGTGGAAGAGACCCAGTACTTC	CASQPLDRVEETQYF
TRBV20-1	many	TRBJ2-4	-	TGCAGTGCTGCGGAGGGATTGGGCAAAAACATTCAGTACTTC	CSAAEGLGKNIQYF
TRBV9	few	TRBJ2-5	TRBD2	TGTGCCAGCAGCGCACGTAGGCTAGCGGGACAAGAGACCCAGTACTTC	CASSARRLAGQETQYF
TRBV18	many	TRBJ1-1	-	TGTGCCAGCTCAACCGCGGGGACTGAAGCTTTCTTT	CASSTAGTEAFF
TRBV20-1	-	TRBJ2-3	TRBD2	TGCAGTGCTAGGCTGGCGGGAGGGCCCCCAGATACGCAGTATTTT	CSARLAGGPPDTQYF
TRBV5-1	-	TRBJ2-7	TRBD2	TGCGCCAGCAGCTCAGCGGGGACTAGAGGCCACGAGCAGTACTTC	CASSSAGTRGHEQYF
TRBV6-1	many	TRBJ1-1	-	TGTGCCAGCAGTAAACAGGGACTCATGAACACTGAAGCTTTCTTT	CASSKQGLMNTEAFF
TRBV3-1	many	TRBJ2-3	-	TGTGCCAGCAGCCAAGTTACTACCAGCACAGATACGCAGTATTTT	CASSQVTTSTDTQYF
TRBV3-1	many	TRBJ2-2	TRBD1	TGTGCCAGCAGCCAATCCGGGACAGGGGACACCGGGGAGCTGTTTTTT	CASSQSGTGDTGELFF